These T cell receptor beta chains were read from a single sample in a study of blood T cell repertoires in COVID-19. Assay: immunoSEQ multiplex PCR; the TCRdb copy retains only in-frame clones and omits some. This sample has about 250,000 clones, with nearly 90% found just once. The sample taken for sequencing was peripheral blood. The receptors originated from a woman younger than 45 with acute or convalescent COVID-19. Both conserved end residues are part of each CDR3. D genes are given only for firm matches. Only some rows state a clone size, as once, few, many or a class for expanded clones.

>13|TRBD1|TRBV19|TRBJ1-2|NA
TGTGCCAGTAGAAATCGACAGGGGTATGGCTACACCTTC
CASRNRQGYGYTF
>17|TRBD2|TRBV4-2|TRBJ2-3|NA
TGTGCCAGCAGCCGATACGGGACTAGCGGAATCACAGATACGCAGTATTTT
CASSRYGTSGITDTQYF
>18|TRBD1|TRBV27|TRBJ2-7|NA
TGTGCCAGCAGTTTTGCCACGCCGGACAGGACCAAATCCTACGAGCAGTACTTC
CASSFATPDRTKSYEQYF
>11|NA|TRBV6-5|TRBJ1-6|NA
TGTGCCAGCCGCGGGAATTCACCCCTCCACTTT
CASRGNSPLHF
>16|TRBD1|TRBV19|TRBJ1-5|NA
TGTGCCAGTAGTATGACAAGGGGGCAGGGAAATCAGCCCCAGCATTTT
CASSMTRGQGNQPQHF
>13|NA|TRBV12-3/TRBV12-4|TRBJ1-1|NA
TGTGCCAGCAGCTTGCGATCGAACACTGAAGCTTTCTTT
CASSLRSNTEAFF
>19|TRBD2|TRBV9|TRBJ2-3|NA
TGTGCCAGCAGCTCAAGGGGGCATTCTAGCGGGACTTACACAGATACGCAGTATTTT
CASSSRGHSSGTYTDTQYF
>13|NA|TRBV19|TRBJ2-5|NA
TGTGCCAGTAGTGTTACTAGGTCAGAGACCCAGTACTTC
CASSVTRSETQYF
>15|NA|TRBV5-4|TRBJ1-3|NA
TGTGCCAGCAGCCCGGGAGGGCCAAGTGGAAACACCATATATTTT
CASSPGGPSGNTIYF
>15|NA|TRBV4-1|TRBJ2-5|once
TGCGCCAGCAGCCAAGTGCTTAGCGCCAAAGAGACCCAGTACTTC
CASSQVLSAKETQYF
>15|NA|TRBV29-1|TRBJ2-1|NA
TGCAGCGTCCCGAGGGAGGAAAAGCAGGCGGGGGAGCAGTTCTTC
CSVPREEKQAGEQFF
>15|NA|TRBV7-2|TRBJ2-1|NA
TGTGCCAGCAGCTTAGCGGACAGCTCCTACAATGAGCAGTTCTTC
CASSLADSSYNEQFF
>13|TRBD1|TRBV9|TRBJ2-7|NA
TGTGCCAGCAGCGGACAAACAGGGGACGAGCAGTACTTC
CASSGQTGDEQYF
>14|TRBD2|TRBV30|TRBJ2-7|NA
TGTGCCTGGAGCCAACTAGCGGGAGGTTACGAGCAGTACTTC
CAWSQLAGGYEQYF
>17|NA|TRBV7-2|TRBJ2-7|NA
TGTGCCAGCAGCTTAGGTACCTTCGGACTGCACCACAACGAGCAGTACTTC
CASSLGTFGLHHNEQYF
>14|NA|TRBV5-1|TRBJ1-5|NA
TGCGCCAGCAGCCCCGACGGGAGCAATCAGCCCCAGCATTTT
CASSPDGSNQPQHF
>15|TRBD2|TRBV10-1|TRBJ2-1|NA
TGCGCCAGCAGTGAGTCAATCGGGAGGGCCAATGAGCAGTTCTTC
CASSESIGRANEQFF
>15|TRBD1|TRBV14|TRBJ2-7|NA
TGTGCCAGCAGCCAAGGGGTGACAGGGGCCTACGAGCAGTACTTC
CASSQGVTGAYEQYF
>15|TRBD1|TRBV9|TRBJ2-1|NA
TGTGCCAGCAGCTCAGTCCGGGACAGGGCCCAGGAGCAGTTCTTC
CASSSVRDRAQEQFF
>14|NA|TRBV6-5|TRBJ1-6|once
TGTGCCAGCAGTTACGGGCAGTTTAATTCACCCCTCCACTTT
CASSYGQFNSPLHF
>12|NA|TRBV29-1|TRBJ1-2|NA
TGCAGCGTTGAGGGCCGAGACTATGGCTACACCTTC
CSVEGRDYGYTF
>20|TRBD2|TRBV13|TRBJ2-2|NA
TGTGCCAGCAGCTTATGGGCCGGGACTAGCGGGAGGTCGGACACCGGGGAGCTGTTTTTT
CASSLWAGTSGRSDTGELFF
>16|TRBD1|TRBV6-1|TRBJ1-1|NA
TGTGCCAGCAGTGAACTCCCAGCCCAGGGGGACACTGAAGCTTTCTTT
CASSELPAQGDTEAFF
>18|NA|TRBV28|TRBJ1-5|NA
TGTGCCAGCAGTTTATTCACAGGCCAGACAGGCGATCGTCAGCCCCAGCATTTT
CASSLFTGQTGDRQPQHF